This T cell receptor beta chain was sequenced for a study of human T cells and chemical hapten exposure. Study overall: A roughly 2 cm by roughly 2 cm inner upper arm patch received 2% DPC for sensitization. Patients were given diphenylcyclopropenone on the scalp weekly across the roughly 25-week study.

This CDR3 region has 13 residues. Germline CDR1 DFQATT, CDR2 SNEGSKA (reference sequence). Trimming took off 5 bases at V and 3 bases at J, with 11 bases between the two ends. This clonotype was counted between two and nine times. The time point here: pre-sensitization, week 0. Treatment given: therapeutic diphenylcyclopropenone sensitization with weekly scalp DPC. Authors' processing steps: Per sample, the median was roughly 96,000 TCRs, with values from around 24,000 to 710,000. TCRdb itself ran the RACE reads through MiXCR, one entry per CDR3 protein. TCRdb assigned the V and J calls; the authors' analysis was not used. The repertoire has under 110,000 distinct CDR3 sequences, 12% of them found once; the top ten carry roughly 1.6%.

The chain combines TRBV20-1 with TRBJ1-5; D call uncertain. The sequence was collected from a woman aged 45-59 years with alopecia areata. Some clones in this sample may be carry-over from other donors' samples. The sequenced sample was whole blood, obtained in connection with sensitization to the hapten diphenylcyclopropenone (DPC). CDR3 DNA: TGCAGTGCTGTCGACACTTACAATCAGCCCCAGCATTTT. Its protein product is CSAVDTYNQPQHF.